This entry is about one TCR beta chain. Its antigen is unknown. This may come from a read error, since a much larger clone is one base off. This sample is drawn from a study of naive and memory T cell subsets. Study conclusions and caveats: Potentially, T cell activation and differentiation skew this RNA-based measurement.

The SP2 primer and nested alpha and beta constant region primers amplified ligated cDNA in four rounds. Alpha and beta constant region primers primed reverse transcription for blood and skin samples. Using its own MiXCR run on the 5' RACE reads, TCRdb lists one record per CDR3 protein. The sample contains 48,000 or so distinct CDR3 sequences, approximately 4.5% of which appear only once. TCR cDNA received a 3' ligated oligonucleotide that carried a UMI. RNA was extracted from approximately 2.6 ml of whole blood of healthy adults. Input was 1 to 1000 ng of DNase-treated total RNA without cell sorting. The sequence derives from a female donor in good health.

CDR3 nucleotide sequence: TGTGCCATCAGTGAACGAGCCAATGAGCAGTTCTTC. It encodes CAISERANEQFF. The chain is built from TRBV10-3 and TRBJ2-1; unclear D gene. Germline V lookup: CDR1 ENHRY, CDR2 SYGVKD. The V gene lost 3 bases and the J gene lost 6 bases, with 6 bases spanning the gap. This CDR3 is 12 amino acids long.